The sequence of this TCR beta chain was determined in a study of a mutant IDH1 vaccine in newly diagnosed glioma. Time point reported: week 11, during vaccination. Doses comprised 300 ug of mutant IDH1 20-mer peptide each, plus topical imiquimod. The donor cohort comprised cases of new WHO grade 3 or 4 IDH1-mutant, ATRX-lost astrocytoma. Measured with immunoSEQ multiplex PCR; TCRdb has only the in-frame clones, and not every one. The sample includes fewer than 70,000 clones, around 80% of them seen just once. Notes on the study in general: Among patients, nearly 95% showed immune responses induced by the vaccine.

The CDR3 has 16 amino acids. For this clone: Its antigen remains unknown.

The chain carries TRBV21-1 and TRBJ1-1; TRBD1, the table's D call, lacks a check against the DNA. TRBV21-1 is a known pseudogene. The starting material was PBMCs, obtained from a glioma patient whose treatment included an IDH1 peptide vaccine. This TCR was recovered from a man aged 25 to 45 with glioma. CDR3 nucleotide sequence: TGTGCCAGCAGCGACCGGGACAGGGGAGGGGGCACTGAAGCTTTCTTT. Translating it yields CASSDRDRGGGTEAFF.